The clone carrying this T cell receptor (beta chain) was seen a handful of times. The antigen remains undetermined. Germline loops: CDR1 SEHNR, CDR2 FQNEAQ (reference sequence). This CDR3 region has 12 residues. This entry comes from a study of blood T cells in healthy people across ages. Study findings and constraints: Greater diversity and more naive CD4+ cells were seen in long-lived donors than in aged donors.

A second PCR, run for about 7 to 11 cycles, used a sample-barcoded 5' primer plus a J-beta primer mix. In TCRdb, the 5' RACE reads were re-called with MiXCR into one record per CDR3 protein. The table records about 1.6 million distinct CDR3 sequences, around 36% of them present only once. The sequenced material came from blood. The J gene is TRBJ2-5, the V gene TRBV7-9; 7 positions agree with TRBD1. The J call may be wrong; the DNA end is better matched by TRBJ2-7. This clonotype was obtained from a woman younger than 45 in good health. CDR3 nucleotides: TGTGCCAGCAGCTGGGACAGTGGCGAGCAGTACTTC. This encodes CASSWDSGEQYF.